The 11 T cell receptor beta chains below come from one sample, sequenced in a study of identical twins (dated by TCRdb to the mid-2010s). Library preparation was by 5' RACE. Sequencing took place on an Illumina HiSeq 2000. The raw public reads went through TCRdb reprocessing: fastp at Q25, MiXCR clone calling, in-frame beta chains kept. CDR3 protein duplicates are merged, each entry listing the most common genes and DNA. The sample yields hundreds of thousands of distinct CDR3 sequences; 10% to 15% were counted once. The ten largest clones capture around 1.6% of the sample. A further study also used this sample, focusing on yellow fever vaccine responses in identical twins.

Sequences were obtained from PBMCs. These TCRs come from a woman aged 18 to 35 in good health.

In its sample, this clonotype was seen many times. The V and J genes are TRBV20-1 and TRBJ1-1; D not certain. The CDR3 totals 11 residues. Germline lookup yields CDR1 DFQATT and CDR2 SNEGSKA (reference sequence). V dropped 3 bases and J dropped 0 bases, with 2 bases sitting between them. CDR3 protein: CSARVNTEAFF. CDR3 bases: TGCAGTGCTAGGGTGAACACTGAAGCTTTCTTT.

This clonotype was recorded a few times. V usage is TRBV20-1 and J usage is TRBJ2-5; D ambiguous. The V end was cut by 2 bases, the J end by 4 bases, with 17 bases between. Germline CDR1 and CDR2: DFQATT and SNEGSKA (reference sequence). This CDR3 comprises 15 residues. CDR3 in DNA: TGCAGTGCTAGACTGGTCGGTCGGTCCGCAGAGACCCAGTACTTC. This gives the protein CSARLVGRSAETQYF.

This clonotype turned up a few times. This rearrangement joins TRBV6-2 or TRBV6-3 to TRBJ1-5; D gene uncertain. CDR1 and CDR2 (germline): MNHEY, SVGEGT. There are 15 residues in the CDR3. Trimming left V 1 base short and J 4 bases short, with 11 bases between. CDR3 nucleotide sequence: TGTGCCAGCAGTTACTTGTATTCAGGAAATCAGCCCCAGCATTTT. Residues: CASSYLYSGNQPQHF.

The J gene is TRBJ2-1, the V gene TRBV11-2; no reliable D call. Trimming left V 0 bases short and J 10 bases short, with 10 bases between. The CDR3 spans 13 residues. CDR1 SGHAT and CDR2 FQNNGV come from the germline V gene. CDR3 sequence (DNA): TGTGCCAGCAGCTTAGATTGGGTTCGCGAGCAGTTCTTC. This codes for CASSLDWVREQFF. The whole variable domain, filled in from reference TRBV11-2 and TRBJ2-1, reads EAGVAQSPRYKIIEKRQSVAFWCNPISGHATLYWYQQILGQGPKLLIQFQNNGVVDDSQLPKDRFSAERLKGVDSTLKIQPAKLEDSAVYLCASSLDWVREQFFGPGTRLTVL.

The chain joins TRBV10-3 to TRBJ2-3, with unresolved D. The CDR3 runs 15 residues. With 3 bases removed from V and 3 bases from J, the gap between germline ends came to 13 bases. Germline V CDR1 and CDR2: ENHRY, SYGVKD. The chain's CDR3 is CAISEHTLGTDTQYF. The CDR3 DNA is TGTGCCATCAGTGAACACACTCTCGGGACAGATACGCAGTATTTT.

V usage is TRBV20-1 and J usage is TRBJ1-2, with D tentatively TRBD1 (6 bases). The CDR3 totals 11 residues. Germline CDR1 and CDR2: DFQATT and SNEGSKA (reference sequence). The V end was cut by 7 bases, the J end by 4 bases, with 10 bases between. CDR3 in amino acids: CSGQDSYGYTF. CDR3 sequence (DNA): TGCAGTGGACAGGACTCCTATGGCTACACCTTC.

This clonotype has only a few counts. The chain uses TRBV6-5 and TRBJ2-2; D unresolved. Deletions cut 7 bases from V and 6 bases from J, with 9 bases between. The CDR3 runs 12 residues. Germline CDR1 reads MNHEY; CDR2 reads SVGAGI. The CDR3 DNA follows: TGTGCCAGCAAATCGGTGGCCGGGGAGCTGTTTTTT. Its protein is CASKSVAGELFF.

In its sample, this clonotype was seen many times. The chain combines TRBV28 with TRBJ2-1; no definite D call. Looked up from germline, CDR1 is MDHEN and CDR2 is SYDVKM. The CDR3 extends over 14 amino acids. With 3 bases removed from V and 0 bases from J, the gap between germline ends came to 6 bases. The DNA of the CDR3 is TGTGCCAGCAGTTTCCAGCCCTCCTACAATGAGCAGTTCTTC. Translating it yields CASSFQPSYNEQFF.

The rearrangement uses TRBV7-9 and TRBJ2-1; no reliable D call. Trimming removed 1 base at V and 7 bases at J, with 5 bases between. From germline, CDR1 is SEHNR and CDR2 FQNEAQ (reference sequence). The CDR3 has 12 residues. In nucleotides, the CDR3 is TGTGCCAGCAGCTTAGATCCAAATGAGCAGTTCTTC. Translated: CASSLDPNEQFF. Full variable domain (remainder filled in from reference TRBV7-9 and TRBJ2-1): DTGVSQNPRHKITKRGQNVTFRCDPISEHNRLYWYRQTLGQGPEFLTYFQNEAQLEKSRLLSDRFSAERPKGSFSTLEIQRTEQGDSAMYLCASSLDPNEQFFGPGTRLTVL.

This clonotype came up many times. This chain's CDR3 is CASSQTQMGANVLTF. In DNA, the CDR3 is TGTGCCAGCAGTCAAACACAAATGGGGGCCAACGTCCTGACTTTC. This chain connects TRBV2 to TRBJ2-6; D unclear. Trimming cost V 5 bases and J 4 bases, with 12 bases left between them. Germline V gene lookup returns CDR1 SNHLY and CDR2 FYNNEI. This CDR3 has 15 amino acids.

V gene TRBV20-1 combines with J gene TRBJ2-7, with D unresolved. The germline V gene has CDR1 DFQATT and CDR2 SNEGSKA (reference sequence). Trimming took 4 bases from V and 3 from J, leaving 13 bases between them. The length of the CDR3 is 13 residues. This CDR3 is CSAKEQRDYEQYV. CDR3 in DNA: TGCAGTGCTAAGGAGCAGAGAGACTACGAGCAGTACGTC.